Reported below is one T cell receptor beta chain. Its antigen is unknown. This specimen comes from a study of yellow fever vaccine responses in identical twins. Notes on the study in general: Reportedly, the response of twins' T cells to the vaccine seemed partly convergent, partly personalized.

CDR1 KGHDR and CDR2 SFDVKD come from the germline V gene. This CDR3 is 16 amino acids long. Losses at the gene ends were 4 bases for V and 4 bases for J; bases not matched to a gene: 9. TCRdb passed the RT-PCR reads through MiXCR, listing each CDR3 protein once. The repertoire holds about 16,000 distinct CDR3 sequences, with roughly 80% as singletons. The sequences come from T cells from blood (PBMCs), unsorted or a sorted subset (not recorded which), collected before or after yellow fever vaccination (not recorded which). The sequence was obtained from a woman younger than 30 who received the yellow fever vaccine. This chain connects TRBV24-1 to TRBJ2-5; 9 bases are a match to TRBD1. The CDR3, as DNA: TGTGCCACCAGTGACCGGCAGGGACAGGGTACAGAGACCCAGTACTTC. It translates to CATSDRQGQGTETQYF.